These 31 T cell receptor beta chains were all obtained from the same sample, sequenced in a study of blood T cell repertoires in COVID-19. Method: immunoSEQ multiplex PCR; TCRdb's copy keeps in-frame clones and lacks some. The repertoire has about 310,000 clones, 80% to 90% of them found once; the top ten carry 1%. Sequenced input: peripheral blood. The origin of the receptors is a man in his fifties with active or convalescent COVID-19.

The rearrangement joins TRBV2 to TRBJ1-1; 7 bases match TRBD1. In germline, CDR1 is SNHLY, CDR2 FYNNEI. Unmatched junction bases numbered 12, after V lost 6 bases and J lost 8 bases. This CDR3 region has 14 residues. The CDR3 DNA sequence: TGTGCCAGCAGCGAGACAGGGCGGAAAGGAGAAGCTTTCTTT. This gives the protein CASSETGRKGEAFF.

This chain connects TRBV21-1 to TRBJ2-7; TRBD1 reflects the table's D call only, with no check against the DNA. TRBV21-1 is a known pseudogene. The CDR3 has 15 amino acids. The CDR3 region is CASSTMTGEYREQYF. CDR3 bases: TGTGCCAGCAGCACCATGACAGGGGAGTATCGCGAGCAGTACTTC.

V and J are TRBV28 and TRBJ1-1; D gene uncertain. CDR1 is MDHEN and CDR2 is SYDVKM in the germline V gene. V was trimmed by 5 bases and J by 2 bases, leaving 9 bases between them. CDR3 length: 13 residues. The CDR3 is CASSQQVNTEAFF. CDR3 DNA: TGTGCCAGCAGTCAGCAGGTTAACACTGAAGCTTTCTTT.

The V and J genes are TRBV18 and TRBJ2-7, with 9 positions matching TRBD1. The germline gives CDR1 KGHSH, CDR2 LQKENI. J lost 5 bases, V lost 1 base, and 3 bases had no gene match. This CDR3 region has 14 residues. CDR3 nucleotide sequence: TGTGCCAGCTCACCACTTACAGGGGGCAACGAGCAGTACTTC. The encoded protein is CASSPLTGGNEQYF.

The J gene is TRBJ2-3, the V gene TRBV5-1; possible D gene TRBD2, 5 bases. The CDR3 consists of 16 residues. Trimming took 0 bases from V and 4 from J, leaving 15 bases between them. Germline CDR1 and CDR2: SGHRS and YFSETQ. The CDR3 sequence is CASSLAVLAGPDTQYF. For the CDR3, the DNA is TGCGCCAGCAGCTTGGCCGTGCTAGCAGGCCCAGATACGCAGTATTTT. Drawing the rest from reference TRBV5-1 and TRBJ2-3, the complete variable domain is KAGVTQTPRYLIKTRGQQVTLSCSPISGHRSVSWYQQTPGQGLQFLFEYFSETQRNKGNFPGRFSGRQFSNSRSEMNVSTLELGDSALYLCASSLAVLAGPDTQYFGPGTRLTVL.

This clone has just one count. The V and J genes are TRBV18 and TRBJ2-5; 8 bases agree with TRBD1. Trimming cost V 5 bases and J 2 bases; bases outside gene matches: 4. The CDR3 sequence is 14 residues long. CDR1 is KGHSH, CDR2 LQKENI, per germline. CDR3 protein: CASSSRQGQETQYF. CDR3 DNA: TGTGCCAGCTCATCCCGACAGGGGCAAGAGACCCAGTACTTC.

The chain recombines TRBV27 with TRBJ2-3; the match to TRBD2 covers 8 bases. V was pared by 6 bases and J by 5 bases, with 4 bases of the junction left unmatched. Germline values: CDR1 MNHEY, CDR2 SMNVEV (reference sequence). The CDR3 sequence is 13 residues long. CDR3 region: CASSGGGGDTQYF. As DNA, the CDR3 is TGTGCCAGCAGCGGGGGGGGAGGAGATACGCAGTATTTT.

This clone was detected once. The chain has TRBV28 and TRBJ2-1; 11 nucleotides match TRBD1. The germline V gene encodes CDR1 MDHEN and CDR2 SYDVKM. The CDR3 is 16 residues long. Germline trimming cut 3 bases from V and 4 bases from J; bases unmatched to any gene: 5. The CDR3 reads CASSFVGTGGYNEQFF. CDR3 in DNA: TGTGCCAGCAGTTTCGTCGGGACAGGGGGGTACAATGAGCAGTTCTTC.

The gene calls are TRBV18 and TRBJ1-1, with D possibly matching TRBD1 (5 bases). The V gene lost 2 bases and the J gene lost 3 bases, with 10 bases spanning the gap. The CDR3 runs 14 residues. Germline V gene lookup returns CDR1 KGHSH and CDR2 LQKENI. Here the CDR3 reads CASSPGAEHTEAFF. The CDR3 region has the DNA TGTGCCAGCTCACCAGGGGCAGAACACACTGAAGCTTTCTTT.

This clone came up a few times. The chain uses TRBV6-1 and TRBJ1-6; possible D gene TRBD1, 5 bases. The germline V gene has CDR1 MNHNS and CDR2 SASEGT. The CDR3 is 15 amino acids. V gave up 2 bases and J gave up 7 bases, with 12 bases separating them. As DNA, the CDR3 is TGTGCCAGCAGTGAAACCCGGCAGGGCAATTCACCCCTCCACTTT. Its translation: CASSETRQGNSPLHF.

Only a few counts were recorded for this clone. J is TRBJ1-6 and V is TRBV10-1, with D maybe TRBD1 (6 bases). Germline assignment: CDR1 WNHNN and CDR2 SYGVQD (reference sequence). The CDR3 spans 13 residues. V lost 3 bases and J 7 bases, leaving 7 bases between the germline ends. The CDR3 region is CASSETGNSPLHF. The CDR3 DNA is TGCGCCAGCAGTGAAACAGGGAATTCACCCCTCCACTTT.

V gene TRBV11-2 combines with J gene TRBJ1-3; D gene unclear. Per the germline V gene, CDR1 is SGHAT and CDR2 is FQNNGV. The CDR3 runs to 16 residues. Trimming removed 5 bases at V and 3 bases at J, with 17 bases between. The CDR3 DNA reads TGTGCCAGCAGCCTGACACTTCCCGAGAATGGAAACACCATATATTTT. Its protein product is CASSLTLPENGNTIYF. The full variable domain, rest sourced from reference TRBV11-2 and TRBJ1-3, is EAGVAQSPRYKIIEKRQSVAFWCNPISGHATLYWYQQILGQGPKLLIQFQNNGVVDDSQLPKDRFSAERLKGVDSTLKIQPAKLEDSAVYLCASSLTLPENGNTIYFGEGSWLTVV.

CDR3 coding DNA: TGTGCCAGCAGTGAATATAATTCGGGGGGTAGTGAAAAACTGTTTTTT. Protein sequence: CASSEYNSGGSEKLFF. This chain joins TRBV25-1 and TRBJ1-4, with D possibly TRBD1 on 5 matching bases. The CDR3 totals 16 residues. Germline CDR1 MGHDK, CDR2 SYGVNS. Trimming removed 0 bases at V and 7 bases at J, with 15 bases between.

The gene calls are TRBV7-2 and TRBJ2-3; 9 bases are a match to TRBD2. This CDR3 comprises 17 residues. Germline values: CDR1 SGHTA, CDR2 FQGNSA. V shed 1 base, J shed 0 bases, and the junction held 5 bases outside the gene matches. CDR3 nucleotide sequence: TGTGCCAGCAGCTTAGAGCAGCGGGGGGTTAGCACAGATACGCAGTATTTT. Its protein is CASSLEQRGVSTDTQYF.

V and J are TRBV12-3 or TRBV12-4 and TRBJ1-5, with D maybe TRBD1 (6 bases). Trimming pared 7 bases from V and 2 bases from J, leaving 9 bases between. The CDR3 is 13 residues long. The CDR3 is CASKEGGNQPQHF. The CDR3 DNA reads TGTGCCAGCAAAGAGGGGGGCAATCAGCCCCAGCATTTT.

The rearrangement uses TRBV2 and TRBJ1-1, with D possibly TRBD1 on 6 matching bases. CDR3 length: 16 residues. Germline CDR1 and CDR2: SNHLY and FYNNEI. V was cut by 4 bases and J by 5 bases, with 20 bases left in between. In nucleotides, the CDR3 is TGTGCCAGCAGTGGGGGGCTCTCAGGATCGGAGACTGAAGCTTTCTTT. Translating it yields CASSGGLSGSETEAFF. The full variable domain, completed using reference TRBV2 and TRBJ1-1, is EPEVTQTPSHQVTQMGQEVILRCVPISNHLYFYWYRQILGQKVEFLVSFYNNEISEKSEIFDDQFSVERPDGSNFTLKIRSTKLEDSAMYFCASSGGLSGSETEAFFGQGTRLTVV.

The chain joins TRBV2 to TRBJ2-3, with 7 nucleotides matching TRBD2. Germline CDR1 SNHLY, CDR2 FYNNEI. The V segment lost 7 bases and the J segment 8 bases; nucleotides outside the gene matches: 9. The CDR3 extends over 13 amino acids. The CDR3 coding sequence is TGTGCCAGCACCCCGACTAGCTCAAGTACGCAGTATTTT. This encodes CASTPTSSSTQYF.

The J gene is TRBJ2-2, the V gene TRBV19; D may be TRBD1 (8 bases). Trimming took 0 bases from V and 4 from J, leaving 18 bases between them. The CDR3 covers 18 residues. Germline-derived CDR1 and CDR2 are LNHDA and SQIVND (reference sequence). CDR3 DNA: TGTGCCAGTAGTATAGATGCCCACAGGGGGGGTTTCACCGGGGAGCTGTTTTTT. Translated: CASSIDAHRGGFTGELFF.

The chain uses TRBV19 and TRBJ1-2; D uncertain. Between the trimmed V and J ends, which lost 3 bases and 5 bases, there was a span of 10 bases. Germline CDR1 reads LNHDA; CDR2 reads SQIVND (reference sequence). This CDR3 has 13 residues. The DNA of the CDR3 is TGTGCCAGTAGTATGGGCAGACCTTATGGCTACACCTTC. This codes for CASSMGRPYGYTF.

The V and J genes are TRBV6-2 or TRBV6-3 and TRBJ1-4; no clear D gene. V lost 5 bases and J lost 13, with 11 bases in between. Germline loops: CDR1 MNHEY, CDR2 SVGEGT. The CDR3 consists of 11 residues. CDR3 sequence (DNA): TGTGCCAGCAGTCAACCGGGATCACTGTTTTTT. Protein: CASSQPGSLFF.

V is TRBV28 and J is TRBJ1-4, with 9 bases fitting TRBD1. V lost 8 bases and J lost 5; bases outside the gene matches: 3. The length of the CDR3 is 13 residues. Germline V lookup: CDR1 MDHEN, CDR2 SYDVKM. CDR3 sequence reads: CASEDRGNEKLFF. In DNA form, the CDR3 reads TGTGCCAGCGAGGACAGGGGAAATGAAAAACTGTTTTTT.

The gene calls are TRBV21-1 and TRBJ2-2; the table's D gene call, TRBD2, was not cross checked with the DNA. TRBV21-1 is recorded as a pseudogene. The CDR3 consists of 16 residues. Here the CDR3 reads CASSKERAPNTGELFF. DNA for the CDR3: TGTGCCAGCAGCAAAGAGCGAGCGCCGAACACCGGGGAGCTGTTTTTT.

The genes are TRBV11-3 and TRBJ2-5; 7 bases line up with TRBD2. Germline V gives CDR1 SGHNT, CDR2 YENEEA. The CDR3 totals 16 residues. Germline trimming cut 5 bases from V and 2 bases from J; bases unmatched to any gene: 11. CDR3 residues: CASSQGGWRGQETQYF. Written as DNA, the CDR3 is TGTGCCAGCAGCCAGGGTGGCTGGCGGGGGCAAGAGACCCAGTACTTC.

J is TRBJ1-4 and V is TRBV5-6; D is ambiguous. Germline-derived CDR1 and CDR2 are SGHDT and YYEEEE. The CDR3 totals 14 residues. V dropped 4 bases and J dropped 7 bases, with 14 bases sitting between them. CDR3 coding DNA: TGTGCCAGCAGCCCTAAATTTAAGAGTGAAAAACTGTTTTTT. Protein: CASSPKFKSEKLFF.

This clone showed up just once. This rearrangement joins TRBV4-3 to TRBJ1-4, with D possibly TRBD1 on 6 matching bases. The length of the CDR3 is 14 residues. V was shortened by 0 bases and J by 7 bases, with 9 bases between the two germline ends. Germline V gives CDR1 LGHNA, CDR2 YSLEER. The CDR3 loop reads CASSQDGQIEKLFF. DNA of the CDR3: TGCGCCAGCAGCCAAGACGGACAGATTGAAAAACTGTTTTTT.

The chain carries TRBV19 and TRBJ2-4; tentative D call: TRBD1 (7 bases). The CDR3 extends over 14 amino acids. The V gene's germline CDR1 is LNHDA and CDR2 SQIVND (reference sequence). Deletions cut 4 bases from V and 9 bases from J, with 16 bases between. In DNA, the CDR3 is TGTGCCAGTAGTAACCGGAGGGGGCCAATCATTCAGTACTTC. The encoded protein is CASSNRRGPIIQYF. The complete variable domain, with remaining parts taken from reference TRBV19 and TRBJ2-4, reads DGGITQSPKYLFRKEGQNVTLSCEQNLNHDAMYWYRQDPGQGLRLIYYSQIVNDFQKGDIAEGYSVSREKKESFPLTVTSAQKNPTAFYLCASSNRRGPIIQYFGAGTRLSVL.

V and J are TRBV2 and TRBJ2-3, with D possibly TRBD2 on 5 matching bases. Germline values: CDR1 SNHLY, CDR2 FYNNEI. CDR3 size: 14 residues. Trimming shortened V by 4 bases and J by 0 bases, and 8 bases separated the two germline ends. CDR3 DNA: TGTGCCAGCAGTGTAGCGCGTAGCACAGATACGCAGTATTTT. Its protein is CASSVARSTDTQYF. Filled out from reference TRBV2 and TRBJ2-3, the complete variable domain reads EPEVTQTPSHQVTQMGQEVILRCVPISNHLYFYWYRQILGQKVEFLVSFYNNEISEKSEIFDDQFSVERPDGSNFTLKIRSTKLEDSAMYFCASSVARSTDTQYFGPGTRLTVL.

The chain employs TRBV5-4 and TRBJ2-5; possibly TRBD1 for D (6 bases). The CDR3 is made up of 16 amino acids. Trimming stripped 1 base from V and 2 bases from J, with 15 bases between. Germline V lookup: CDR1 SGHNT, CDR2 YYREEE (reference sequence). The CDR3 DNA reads TGTGCCAGCAGCTTGCCACAGGGTAGGAGTCAAGAGACCCAGTACTTC. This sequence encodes CASSLPQGRSQETQYF.

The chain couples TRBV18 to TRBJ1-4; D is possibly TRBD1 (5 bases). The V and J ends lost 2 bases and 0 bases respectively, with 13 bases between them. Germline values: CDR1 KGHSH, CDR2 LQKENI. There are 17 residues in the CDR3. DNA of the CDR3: TGTGCCAGCTCACCAGAACAGGACTATACAACTAATGAAAAACTGTTTTTT. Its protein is CASSPEQDYTTNEKLFF.

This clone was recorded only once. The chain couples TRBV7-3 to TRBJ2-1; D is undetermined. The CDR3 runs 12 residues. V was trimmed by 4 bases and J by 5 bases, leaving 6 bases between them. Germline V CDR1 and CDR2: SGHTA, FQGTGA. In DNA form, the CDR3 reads TGTGCCAGCAGCTCTTATAACAATGAGCAGTTCTTC. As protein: CASSSYNNEQFF.

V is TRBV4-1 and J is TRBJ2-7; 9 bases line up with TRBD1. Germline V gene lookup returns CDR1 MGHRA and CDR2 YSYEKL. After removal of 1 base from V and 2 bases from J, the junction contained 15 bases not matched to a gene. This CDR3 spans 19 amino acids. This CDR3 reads CASSQGRDRPGQGPYEQYF. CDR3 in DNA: TGCGCCAGCAGCCAAGGACGTGACAGACCGGGACAGGGTCCCTACGAGCAGTACTTC.